These T cell receptor beta chains were read from a single sample in a study of T cell responses to AZD1222 COVID-19 vaccine. TCRdb's copy holds only in-frame clones and misses some; the assay was immunoSEQ multiplex PCR. The table includes about 81,000 clones, under 95% detected once. The source material was peripheral blood, sampled 28 days after the second AZD1222 dose. These receptors all stem from an adult who received the AZD1222 COVID-19 vaccine. Each CDR3 is given with its conserved first and last residue. Some rows have no size entry. The others give once, few or many, or a class for an expanded clone.

clone size: .
V gene: TRBV7-8
J gene: TRBJ2-1
CDR3 protein: CASSLGPYNEQFF

clone size: .
V gene: TRBV6-2/TRBV6-3
J gene: TRBJ2-7
CDR3 protein: CASSSNSAYEQYF

clone size: .
V gene: TRBV11-2
J gene: TRBJ2-7
CDR3 protein: CASSPRGLGEQYF

clone size: .
V gene: TRBV9
J gene: TRBJ2-5
CDR3 protein: CASTPRTQYF

clone size: once
V gene: TRBV9
J gene: TRBJ2-7
CDR3 protein: CATRAGTPAEQYF

clone size: .
V gene: TRBV7-6
J gene: TRBJ2-7
CDR3 protein: CASSLEAGGPHEQYF

clone size: .
V gene: TRBV18
J gene: TRBJ2-7
CDR3 protein: CASSLGTVPPYEQYF

clone size: .
V gene: TRBV20-1
J gene: TRBJ1-2
CDR3 protein: CGTAFQYGYTF

clone size: .
V gene: TRBV27
J gene: TRBJ2-7
CDR3 protein: CASGTLLATYEQYF

clone size: .
V gene: TRBV7-9
J gene: TRBJ1-2
CDR3 protein: CASRNTSQGASYGYTF

clone size: .
V gene: TRBV28
J gene: TRBJ2-7
CDR3 protein: CASSPGLTVVEQYF

clone size: .
V gene: TRBV4-1
J gene: TRBJ2-7
CDR3 protein: CASGMGTGTYEQYF

clone size: .
V gene: TRBV5-4
J gene: TRBJ2-3
CDR3 protein: CASSLGTSGSDTQYF

clone size: .
V gene: TRBV28
J gene: TRBJ1-6
CDR3 protein: CASRTGHSSPLHF

clone size: .
V gene: TRBV24-1
J gene: TRBJ2-2
CDR3 protein: CATSDSGAPNTGELFF

clone size: .
V gene: TRBV29-1
J gene: TRBJ2-3
CDR3 protein: CSVSLGLALRTDTQYF

clone size: .
V gene: TRBV10-1
J gene: TRBJ2-3
CDR3 protein: CASSESRWDTDTQYF

clone size: .
V gene: TRBV6-5
J gene: TRBJ1-2
CDR3 protein: CASSYTRTGGGYGYTF

clone size: .
V gene: TRBV6-5
J gene: TRBJ1-6
CDR3 protein: CASSYDGSSPLHF

clone size: .
V gene: TRBV27
J gene: TRBJ1-4
CDR3 protein: CASSPWGVGTTNEKLFF

clone size: .
V gene: TRBV18
J gene: TRBJ1-5
CDR3 protein: CASSPGQGNGNQPQHF

clone size: .
V gene: TRBV19
J gene: TRBJ2-2
CDR3 protein: CASSRADTGELFF

clone size: .
V gene: TRBV18
J gene: TRBJ1-2
CDR3 protein: CASSPISGTAYGYTF

clone size: .
V gene: TRBV2
J gene: TRBJ2-1
CDR3 protein: CASRREKFVDEQFF

clone size: .
V gene: TRBV28
J gene: TRBJ2-4
CDR3 protein: CASSPRGAGGPIGFNIQYF

clone size: .
V gene: TRBV3-1/TRBV3-2
J gene: TRBJ2-4
CDR3 protein: CASSFIGKNIQYF

clone size: .
V gene: TRBV7-9
J gene: TRBJ1-5
CDR3 protein: CASSSPGSNQPQHF

clone size: few
V gene: TRBV4-1
J gene: TRBJ2-5
CDR3 protein: CASSQVGVETQYF